Following are 14 T cell receptor beta chains from one sample sequenced in a study of shared clonotypes between healthy human individuals (dated by TCRdb to 2018 to 2020). The protocol used for the library was the immunoSEQ multiplex PCR assay. TCRdb stores this immuneACCESS table with in-frame sequences only. Part of the clones is absent; in the studies checked, under half of the shortfall reflects unresolved V genes, and no reason is known for the rest. This sample is represented by 850,000 to 1,200,000 clones; 75% of them were singletons. Of the sample, roughly 1.5% falls within the top ten clones. Sequencing was performed on memory CD4+ T cells sorted from blood. The meaning of the sample's cell subset or site label: CD45RA-negative fraction. The receptors derive from a man younger than 30 in good health.

The chain carries TRBV6-1 and TRBJ2-1, with 9 positions matching TRBD1. CDR3 size: 14 residues. J lost 5 bases, V lost 6 bases, and 5 bases had no gene match. Germline values: CDR1 MNHNS, CDR2 SASEGT. The CDR3 region is CASSPGQGHNEQFF. The CDR3 DNA reads TGTGCCAGCAGCCCGGGACAGGGTCACAATGAGCAGTTCTTC.

This clone was detected once. This may be a read error: a much more frequent sequence differs by one nucleotide. The chain employs TRBV28 and TRBJ2-3; 9 bases map to TRBD2. This CDR3 is built from 15 residues. Germline CDR1 MDHEN, CDR2 SYDVKM. V shed 2 bases and J 1 base; nucleotides not matched to a gene: 1. For the CDR3, the DNA is TGTGCCAGCAGTTTAGCGGGGGGGGGCACAGATACGCAGTATTTT. Translated: CASSLAGGGTDTQYF.

This clone was counted a few times. The chain is built from TRBV5-1 and TRBJ2-5, with D perhaps TRBD2 (6 bases). This CDR3 comprises 14 residues. The germline CDR1 and CDR2 sequences are SGHRS and YFSETQ. V was shortened by 2 bases and J by 1 base, with 9 bases between the two germline ends. CDR3 bases: TGCGCCAGCAGCTTACGGGGGAGCCAAGAGACCCAGTACTTC. This encodes CASSLRGSQETQYF.

The V and J genes are TRBV2 and TRBJ2-3; no definite D call. Germline CDR1 reads SNHLY; CDR2 reads FYNNEI. The CDR3 is made up of 11 amino acids. Trimming removed 8 bases at V and 8 bases at J, with 11 bases between. The CDR3 reads CASRPSGTQYF. For the CDR3, the DNA is TGTGCCAGCCGTCCCTCCGGTACGCAGTATTTT.

The V gene is TRBV28, the J gene TRBJ1-2; 7 bases agree with TRBD1. This CDR3 spans 14 amino acids. The junction had 3 bases not matched to a gene; V was cut back by 2 bases and J by 3 bases. The germline V gene encodes CDR1 MDHEN and CDR2 SYDVKM. The CDR3 reads CASSLLGQDYGYTF. Written as DNA, the CDR3 is TGTGCCAGCAGTTTACTTGGACAGGACTATGGCTACACCTTC.

This clone showed up just once. The CDR3 reads CASSFGTGGTGELFF. In DNA form, the CDR3 reads TGCGCCAGCAGCTTCGGGACAGGGGGCACCGGGGAGCTGTTTTTT. The chain combines TRBV5-1 with TRBJ2-2; 11 bases are shared with TRBD1. Germline CDR1 SGHRS, CDR2 YFSETQ. Trimming took 2 bases from V and 4 from J; bases not matched to a gene: 1. The CDR3 loop spans 15 amino acids.

The V and J genes are TRBV11-3 and TRBJ2-1; a possible D gene is TRBD1 (6 bases). The V gene's germline CDR1 is SGHNT and CDR2 YENEEA. This CDR3 comprises 13 residues. Trimming shortened V by 0 bases and J by 8 bases, and 8 bases separated the two germline ends. Written as DNA, the CDR3 is TGTGCCAGCAGCTTAGAAACAGGGTATGAGCAGTTCTTC. Translating gives CASSLETGYEQFF.

V and J are TRBV4-3 and TRBJ1-2; D gene ambiguous. The CDR3 extends over 14 amino acids. Germline V CDR1 and CDR2: LGHNA, YSLEER. Trimming shortened V by 0 bases and J by 4 bases, and 9 bases separated the two germline ends. The CDR3 sequence: CASSQEAAAYGYTF. DNA of the CDR3: TGCGCCAGCAGCCAAGAGGCAGCCGCCTATGGCTACACCTTC.

Notes on this clone: The same CDR3 also results from other DNA sequences found in this sample. The chain uses TRBV18 and TRBJ1-2, with 8 bases that match TRBD1. The CDR3 runs to 14 residues. From germline, CDR1 is KGHSH and CDR2 LQKENI. V shed 3 bases and J 4 bases; nucleotides not matched to a gene: 4. This chain's CDR3 is CASSPGQGSYGYTF. The CDR3 nucleotides are TGTGCCAGCTCACCCGGACAGGGCAGCTATGGCTACACCTTC.

This clone was picked up a small number of times. The chain has TRBV7-2 and TRBJ1-6, with TRBD1 as a possible D gene (6 bases). Per germline, CDR1 SGHTA and CDR2 FQGNSA. The CDR3 contains 14 residues. Trimming took off 5 bases at V and 5 bases at J, with 10 bases between the two ends. In DNA, the CDR3 is TGTGCCAGCAGCCCAAGACAGGATAATTCACCCCTCCACTTT. It yields the protein CASSPRQDNSPLHF.

This chain links TRBV20-1 with TRBJ1-1; D not certain. Trimming stripped 6 bases from V and 5 bases from J, with 10 bases between. CDR1 and CDR2 (germline): DFQATT, SNEGSKA (reference sequence). The CDR3 loop spans 11 amino acids. As DNA, the CDR3 is TGCAGTGCCACGAGGGAAACTGAAGCTTTCTTT. Residues: CSATRETEAFF.

This sequence joins TRBV19 and TRBJ1-1, with D perhaps matching TRBD1 (5 bases). Germline V gene lookup returns CDR1 LNHDA and CDR2 SQIVND (reference sequence). V dropped 8 bases and J dropped 6 bases, with 13 bases sitting between them. The CDR3 sequence is 12 residues long. Written as DNA, the CDR3 is TGTGCCAGTGGAACGGGGGTCGCTGAAGCTTTCTTT. Encoded protein: CASGTGVAEAFF.

The V call is TRBV25-1, the J call TRBJ1-4; 7 bases map to TRBD1. The CDR3 loop spans 16 amino acids. Germline V lookup: CDR1 MGHDK, CDR2 SYGVNS. J lost 7 bases, V lost 4 bases, and 12 bases had no gene match. The CDR3 is CASSGLPQGHAEKLFF. In nucleotides, the CDR3 is TGTGCCAGCAGTGGGCTCCCACAGGGGCATGCTGAAAAACTGTTTTTT. The full variable domain, completed using reference TRBV25-1 and TRBJ1-4, is EADIYQTPRYLVIGTGKKITLECSQTMGHDKMYWYQQDPGMELHLIHYSYGVNSTEKGDLSSESTVSRIRTEHFPLTLESARPSHTSQYLCASSGLPQGHAEKLFFGSGTQLSVL.

This clone was observed at least ten times. V is TRBV7-2 and J is TRBJ2-1; 11 bases are shared with TRBD2. Germline V gene lookup returns CDR1 SGHTA and CDR2 FQGNSA. The ends lost 2 bases at V and 6 bases at J; junction bases unmatched: 15. The CDR3 is 19 residues long. CDR3 sequence (DNA): TGTGCCAGCAGCTTAAGAGACAGGGGCCGACTAGCGGGAACCAATGAGCAGTTCTTC. Its protein is CASSLRDRGRLAGTNEQFF. The full variable domain, in which reference TRBV7-2 and TRBJ2-1 provide the parts outside the CDR3, is GAGVSQSPSNKVTEKGKDVELRCDPISGHTALYWYRQSLGQGLEFLIYFQGNSAPDKSGLPSDRFSAERTGGSVSTLTIQRTQQEDSAVYLCASSLRDRGRLAGTNEQFFGPGTRLTVL.